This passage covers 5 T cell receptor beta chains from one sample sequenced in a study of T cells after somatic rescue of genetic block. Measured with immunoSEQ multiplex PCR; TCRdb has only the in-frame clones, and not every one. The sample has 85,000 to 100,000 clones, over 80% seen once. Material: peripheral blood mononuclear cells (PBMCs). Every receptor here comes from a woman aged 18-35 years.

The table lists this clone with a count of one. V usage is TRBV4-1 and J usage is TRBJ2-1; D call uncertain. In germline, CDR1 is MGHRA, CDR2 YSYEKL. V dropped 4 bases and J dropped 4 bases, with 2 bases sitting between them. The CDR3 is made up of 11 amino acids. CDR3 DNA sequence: TGCGCCAGCAGCCTTTACAATGAGCAGTTCTTC. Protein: CASSLYNEQFF.

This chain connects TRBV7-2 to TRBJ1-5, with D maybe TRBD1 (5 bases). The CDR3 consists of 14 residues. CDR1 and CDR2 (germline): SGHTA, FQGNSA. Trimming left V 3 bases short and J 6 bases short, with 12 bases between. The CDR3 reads CASSFMQGGQPQHF. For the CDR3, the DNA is TGTGCCAGCAGCTTCATGCAGGGCGGTCAGCCCCAGCATTTT.

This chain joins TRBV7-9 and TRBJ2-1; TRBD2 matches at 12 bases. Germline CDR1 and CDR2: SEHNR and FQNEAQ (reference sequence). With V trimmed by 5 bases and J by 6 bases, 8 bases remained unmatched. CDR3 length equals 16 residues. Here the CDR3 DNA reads TGTGCCAGCAGCCAGCCTAGCGGGAGGGTGGCCAATGAGCAGTTCTTC. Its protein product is CASSQPSGRVANEQFF.

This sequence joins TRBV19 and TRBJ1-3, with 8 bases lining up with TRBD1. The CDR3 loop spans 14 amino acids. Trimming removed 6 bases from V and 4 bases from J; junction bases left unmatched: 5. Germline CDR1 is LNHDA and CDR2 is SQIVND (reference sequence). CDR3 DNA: TGTGCCAGTAGCCGGACAGGGTACGGAAACACCATATATTTT. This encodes CASSRTGYGNTIYF.

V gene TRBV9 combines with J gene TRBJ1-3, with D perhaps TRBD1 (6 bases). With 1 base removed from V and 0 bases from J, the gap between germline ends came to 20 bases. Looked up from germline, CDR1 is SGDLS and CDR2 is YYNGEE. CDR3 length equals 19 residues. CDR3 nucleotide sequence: TGTGCCAGCAGCGTATTGGGAGGGGGGCCTTCAACCTCTGGAAACACCATATATTTT. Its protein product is CASSVLGGGPSTSGNTIYF.